The 6 T cell receptor beta chains below were found in one sample sequenced in a study of a mutant IDH1 vaccine in newly diagnosed glioma (dated by TCRdb to about 2021). What these receptors recognize is not known. Taken with the paper, the label for time point translates to: week 11, during vaccination. A 20-mer mutant IDH1 peptide at 300 micrograms in Montanide made up each vaccine dose, which was injected subcutaneously together with topical imiquimod. To prepare the library, the immunoSEQ multiplex PCR assay was applied. TCRdb provides this immuneACCESS table in a form limited to in-frame rearrangements. Some clones are lacking; in checked studies, under half of them reflect an unresolved V gene, and why the rest are absent is not known. This sample holds some 120,000 clones; roughly 77% were observed only once. The ten most abundant clones make up 5.5% of the sample. Sequences were derived from PBMCs, sampled from a glioma patient whose treatment included an IDH1 peptide vaccine. These receptors were collected from a man aged 35 to 55 with glioma.

The rearrangement uses TRBV5-1 and TRBJ1-1; D possibly corresponds to TRBD1 (6 bases). The CDR3 spans 15 residues. Trimming took 3 bases from V and 5 from J, leaving 17 bases between them. In germline, CDR1 is SGHRS, CDR2 YFSETQ. The CDR3 protein is CASSSRTVGTTEAFF. DNA of the CDR3: TGCGCCAGCAGCTCAAGGACAGTGGGTACGACTGAAGCTTTCTTT.

The V call is TRBV27, the J call TRBJ1-5; D is uncertain. In germline, CDR1 is MNHEY, CDR2 SMNVEV (reference sequence). V shed 2 bases and J shed 3 bases, with 5 bases lying between them. The CDR3 contains 13 residues. The CDR3 coding sequence is TGTGCCAGCAGTTTAACGGACAATCAGCCCCAGCATTTT. Residues: CASSLTDNQPQHF.

This clone appeared a few times. The chain employs TRBV9 and TRBJ1-2; D unresolved. V was trimmed by 0 bases and J by 0 bases, leaving 9 bases between them. CDR1 SGDLS and CDR2 YYNGEE come from the germline V gene. This CDR3 is built from 15 residues. As DNA, the CDR3 is TGTGCCAGCAGCGTAGACGCCAGAGCTAACTATGGCTACACCTTC. As protein: CASSVDARANYGYTF.

The chain employs TRBV7-9 and TRBJ2-7; 9 bases line up with TRBD1. CDR1 and CDR2 (germline): SEHNR, FQNEAQ (reference sequence). The junction had 9 bases not matched to a gene; V was cut back by 4 bases and J by 5 bases. The CDR3 runs to 15 residues. CDR3 loop: CASSSDRGRIHEQYF. The CDR3 DNA sequence: TGTGCCAGCAGCTCGGACAGGGGCAGAATCCACGAGCAGTACTTC.

The J gene is TRBJ1-2, the V gene TRBV11-2; 8 bases match TRBD1. V gave up 6 bases and J gave up 4 bases; unmatched junction bases: 7. This CDR3 is built from 14 residues. The germline V gene has CDR1 SGHAT and CDR2 FQNNGV. DNA for the CDR3: TGTGCCAGCAGTTCTGGACAGGGTGGCTATGGCTACACCTTC. Its translation is CASSSGQGGYGYTF.

This clone appeared once. This rearrangement joins TRBV11-2 to TRBJ1-6; D is unresolved. The CDR3 totals 13 residues. Germline CDR1 reads SGHAT; CDR2 reads FQNNGV. Trimming removed 5 bases at V and 8 bases at J, with 10 bases between. CDR3: CASSPRTDSPLHF. CDR3 bases: TGTGCCAGCAGCCCACGGACGGATTCACCCCTCCACTTT.